The 14 T cell receptor beta chains below were found in one sample sequenced in a study of T cells of healthy individuals. TCRdb passed the 5' RACE reads through MiXCR, listing each CDR3 protein once. The profile covers more than 60,000 distinct CDR3 sequences, with about a sixth appearing a single time and about 4.4% taken by the ten largest. The origin of the receptors is a human donor in good health.

This clonotype has more than one count but fewer than ten. This rearrangement joins TRBV4-1 to TRBJ2-5; TRBD2 agrees at 7 bases. The CDR3 is made up of 20 amino acids. The V gene's germline CDR1 is MGHRA and CDR2 YSYEKL. Germline trimming cut 0 bases from V and 5 bases from J; bases unmatched to any gene: 21. The CDR3 loop reads CASSQDLSQNFYMGGETQYF. CDR3 bases: TGCGCCAGCAGCCAAGACTTGTCACAGAATTTTTATATGGGAGGGGAGACCCAGTACTTC.

The J gene is TRBJ2-1, the V gene TRBV7-2; TRBD1 matches 9 bases. This CDR3 spans 18 amino acids. J lost 9 bases, V lost 5 bases, and 20 bases had no gene match. Germline lookup yields CDR1 SGHTA and CDR2 FQGNSA. The DNA for the CDR3 is TGTGCCAGCAGCAAGTTAGGTGCCGGGACAGGGACTAATACTGAGCAGTTCTTC. Residues: CASSKLGAGTGTNTEQFF.

CDR3 in amino acids: CASSYERGRSTDTQYF. The CDR3 region has the DNA TGTGCCAGCAGTTACGAGCGGGGGAGAAGCACAGATACGCAGTATTTT. The chain is built from TRBV6-2 or TRBV6-3 and TRBJ2-3; 8 nucleotides agree with TRBD2. CDR3 size: 16 residues. The V gene's germline CDR1 is MNHEY and CDR2 SVGEGT. With V trimmed by 2 bases and J by 0 bases, 4 bases remained unmatched.

This clonotype appeared many times. The chain employs TRBV10-1 and TRBJ1-1, with D maybe TRBD1 (6 bases). V was cut by 7 bases and J by 1 base, with 10 bases left in between. Germline values: CDR1 WNHNN, CDR2 SYGVQD (reference sequence). The CDR3 is 13 residues long. CDR3 loop: CASTQDRNTEAFF. The CDR3 DNA follows: TGCGCCAGCACCCAGGACAGGAACACTGAAGCTTTCTTT.

Ten or more counts support this clonotype. This chain connects TRBV28 to TRBJ2-7; D call uncertain. CDR3 length: 14 amino acids. Germline CDR1 and CDR2: MDHEN and SYDVKM. Trimming cost V 2 bases and J 0 bases, with 8 bases left between them. The CDR3 loop reads CASSLRVSSYEQYF. In DNA, the CDR3 is TGTGCCAGCAGTTTAAGGGTCTCCTCCTACGAGCAGTACTTC.

In its sample, this clonotype was seen many times. The chain combines TRBV5-4 with TRBJ2-3, with 12 bases fitting TRBD2. V trimming: 4 bases; J trimming: 4 bases; junction bases outside the gene matches: 10. CDR1 is SGHNT, CDR2 YYREEE, per germline (reference sequence). This CDR3 comprises 17 residues. The CDR3, as DNA: TGTGCCAGCAGCCCATGGACTAGCGGGGTTAGTCCAGATACGCAGTATTTT. It specifies CASSPWTSGVSPDTQYF.

The gene calls are TRBV20-1 and TRBJ2-2; D is perhaps TRBD1 or TRBD2 (7 bases each). V was clipped by 6 bases and J by 6 bases, with 17 bases between them. Germline V gene data show CDR1 as DFQATT and CDR2 as SNEGSKA (reference sequence). The CDR3 runs to 14 residues. The CDR3 nucleotides are TGCAGTGCCGGAACAGGGGCGGGGGCCGGGGAGCTGTTTTTT. Its translation: CSAGTGAGAGELFF.

This chain joins TRBV7-9 and TRBJ2-7; D not resolved. Germline CDR1 reads SEHNR; CDR2 reads FQNEAQ (reference sequence). This CDR3 is built from 12 residues. Trimming stripped 5 bases from V and 6 bases from J, with 11 bases between. As DNA, the CDR3 is TGTGCCAGCAGCATCAGCAACGCCGAGCAGTACTTC. This codes for CASSISNAEQYF.

This clonotype was counted only a few times. The V and J genes are TRBV6-6 and TRBJ2-3; D ambiguous. This CDR3 has 12 residues. The germline CDR1 and CDR2 sequences are MNHNY and SVGAGI (reference sequence). V was clipped by 2 bases and J by 6 bases, with 6 bases between them. The CDR3 loop is CASSYEGDTQYF. CDR3 bases: TGTGCCAGCAGTTACGAAGGCGATACGCAGTATTTT.

This clonotype has just one count. The rearrangement uses TRBV7-9 and TRBJ1-1; 9 nucleotides match TRBD1. CDR3 length: 14 amino acids. The V gene end was trimmed by 5 bases and the J gene end by 5 bases; junction bases not matched to a gene: 6. Germline CDR1 SEHNR, CDR2 FQNEAQ (reference sequence). CDR3 sequence: CASSPDRGGTEAFF. The CDR3 DNA reads TGTGCCAGCAGCCCGGACAGGGGAGGGACTGAAGCTTTCTTT. Full variable domain (missing parts from reference TRBV7-9 and TRBJ1-1): DTGVSQNPRHKITKRGQNVTFRCDPISEHNRLYWYRQTLGQGPEFLTYFQNEAQLEKSRLLSDRFSAERPKGSFSTLEIQRTEQGDSAMYLCASSPDRGGTEAFFGQGTRLTVV.

This clonotype occurred many times. This chain joins TRBV20-1 and TRBJ2-1; 9 positions match TRBD2. CDR1 and CDR2 from the germline V gene are DFQATT and SNEGSKA (reference sequence). CDR3 length equals 14 residues. V gave up 1 base and J gave up 4 bases; unmatched junction bases: 2. CDR3 in amino acids: CSARGLADYNEQFF. Here the CDR3 DNA reads TGCAGTGCTAGAGGACTAGCGGATTACAATGAGCAGTTCTTC.

This clonotype was seen repeatedly, ten times or more. The chain links TRBV28 to TRBJ2-5, with D tentatively TRBD1 or TRBD2 (5 bases each). This CDR3 comprises 15 residues. Trimming stripped 2 bases from V and 0 bases from J, with 10 bases between. Germline CDR1 MDHEN, CDR2 SYDVKM. CDR3 DNA sequence: TGTGCCAGCAGTTTACGGGACGTATACCAAGAGACCCAGTACTTC. This codes for CASSLRDVYQETQYF.

The CDR3, as DNA: TGTGCCACCAGTGATCGGACAGTACCGACAGGGGAGCAGTTCTTC. Its translation: CATSDRTVPTGEQFF. The V and J genes are TRBV24-1 and TRBJ2-1, with TRBD1 matching over 7 bases. Germline CDR1 is KGHDR and CDR2 is SFDVKD. V lost 3 bases and J lost 10; bases outside the gene matches: 11. CDR3 length equals 15 residues.

The chain carries TRBV7-3 and TRBJ2-5; possible D gene TRBD1, 6 bases. This CDR3 is built from 15 residues. V was shortened by 0 bases and J by 5 bases, with 13 bases between the two germline ends. Germline assignment: CDR1 SGHTA and CDR2 FQGTGA. CDR3 amino acids: CASSLTGASVETQYF. The CDR3 coding sequence is TGTGCCAGCAGCTTAACGGGGGCTAGTGTGGAGACCCAGTACTTC.